Reported below is one T cell receptor beta chain. The antigen it binds to is not known. No base quality values were provided; no much bigger clone lies one nucleotide off. The sample's time point label, in plain terms: blood at routine non-recurrence follow-up after resection. Whole RNA extracted from tumor and nontumor lung tissue, or from cryopreserved PBMC samples, was used for TCR sequencing without cell sorting. Only patients for whom sufficient RNA was available from at least two tumor regions were selected for TCR sequencing. This specimen belongs to a study of spatial heterogeneity in lung cancer (dated by TCRdb to the late 2010s). Describing the broader study: The donors were some 70 patients from the lung TRACERx cohort who had early-stage, untreated non-small cell lung cancer. Follow-up PBMC samples were sequenced whenever available, with the median time to follow-up being two to three years after resection. Beta-chain transcripts were consistently detected in greater numbers than alpha-chain transcripts, which likely reflects a higher abundance of beta-chain transcripts. In the raw uncorrected reads, each unique combination of TCR and UMI appeared more than ten times on average. TCR alpha and beta repertoires were quantitatively compared across multiple tumor regions, matched nontumor lung and blood in non-small cell lung cancer. Nonsynonymous mutation counts, determined by whole-exome sequencing of tumor tissue, were related to TCR repertoire features. At surgery, both alpha and beta chains were TCR-sequenced in 200 to 250 tumor regions, some 64 matched nontumor lung samples and over 50 PBMC samples. General conclusions and limits of the study: Additional single-cell paired TCR alpha and beta sequencing was considered necessary to confirm, at a functional level, the hypothesis that regional TCRs recognize regional mutations. Comparisons of baseline and follow-up blood repertoires included only about 15 patients. Ubiquitous expanded tumor TCRs were detected in blood more often at tumor resection than at routine follow-up.

Library construction relied on 5' RACE. The listed sequencing device is NextSeq 500. To allow correction of PCR and sequencing errors, the TCR library protocol tagged every TCR cDNA molecule with a unique molecular identifier. From the authors' description of their analysis: TCR identification, UMI-based error correction and CDR3 extraction were performed with Decombinator tools. TCRs above a frequency of 2 per 1,000, corresponding to the top 1% of the tumor frequency distribution, were defined as expanded. Each repertoire was subsampled 100 times to 5,000 TCRs, after which Renyi diversity was computed with the R vegan package. To build CDR3 similarity networks, amino acid triplet string-kernel similarity was used, and CDR3s were connected when their pairwise similarity was above 0.82. The public reads were reanalyzed by TCRdb: fastp trimming at Q25, MiXCR alignment, in-frame beta chains only. Identical CDR3 proteins give one entry, which carries the most common genes and DNA. TCRdb assigned the V and J calls; the authors' analysis was not used. Present in this sample are roughly 120,000 distinct CDR3 sequences, 12% of which were seen just once. The top ten clonotypes cover approximately 16% of the sample.

Trimming removed 0 bases from V and 1 base from J, leaving 16 bases between the germline ends. Spanning cysteine to phenylalanine, the CDR3 consists of 18 amino acids. Only the CDR3 region is kept as DNA, spanning 54 bases read in frame from base 1. CDR1 and CDR2 are read off the germline V gene as KGHSH and LQKENI. The chain employs TRBV18 and TRBJ2-1; the D gene is possibly TRBD1 or TRBD2, each agreeing over 5 bases. This TCR was sampled from a male donor with early-stage non-small cell lung cancer. Here the sequenced sample was PBMCs, taken at follow-up. DNA sequence: TGTGCCAGCTCACCACCGGGAAGGGGACCAGAGTCCTACAATGAGCAGTTCTTC. It specifies CASSPPGRGPESYNEQFF.